This TCR beta chain was recorded in a study of CD8+CD57+ T cells in acquired aplastic anemia (dated by TCRdb to 2016 to 2018). Turning to the overall study: DNA extracted from sorted CD4+ and CD8+ cells had a mean of 3.2 ug, with a range of roughly 0.18 to 27.4 ug. A CD8+CD57+ expansion meant a frequency higher than the mean frequency seen in healthy subjects. Overall study results and their limits: CD8+ Simpson's diversity did not differ significantly between patients and healthy controls (P=0.060). Some 31 CD8+ CDR3 sequences were shared between patients and controls but appeared highly expressed in patients and within their immunodominant clones.

Flow cytometry had shown CD8+CD57+ cell expansion in the patients selected for sequencing. Severe acquired aplastic anemia was diagnosed in all patients according to International Study of Aplastic Anemia and Agranulocytosis and Camitta criteria. At the time blood was sampled, none of the patients had received any therapy. In this study, sorted CD4+ and CD8+ T cells from the blood of healthy subjects and of severe aplastic anemia patients had their TCR repertoires deep-sequenced. In the USA, patient enrollment took place under clinicaltrials.gov protocols 00001620, 01623167, 00001397, 00071045, 00081523 and 00961064. Ficoll-Paque density gradient centrifugation was used to isolate peripheral blood mononuclear cells. Before DNA extraction, CD4+ and CD8+ T cells were sorted by FACS or by magnetic beads. Details on this clonotype: There is no known antigen for this receptor. No base qualities exist here, and no much larger clone lies one base off it.

The CDR3 covers 12 residues, taking in both the cysteine and the phenylalanine. The only DNA kept is the CDR3, 36 bases in frame from the first base. CDR1 and CDR2 are drawn from the germline V gene (reference sequence): LNHDA, SQIVND. V and J are truncated by 6 bases and 7 bases respectively, leaving an intervening sequence of 12 bases. TCR beta VDJ combination and CDR3 sequence profiling used genomic DNA as the template. An Illumina HiSeq 2000 was used for TCR repertoire sequencing. As for the authors' bioinformatics: Repertoires were assessed using TRBV/TRBJ rearrangement plots, CDR3 size and DJ length profiles, and Simpson's diversity index. The most abundant DNA sequence in the deep sequencing data was defined as the immunodominant clone. CDR3 amino acid sequences were screened for sharing across subjects and compared with published repertoires and the VDJdb database. TCRdb itself trimmed the public reads at Q25 with fastp, ran MiXCR and retained productive beta chains. Each CDR3 protein appears once, grouped with its most common genes and DNA. None of the V and J calls come from the authors' own analysis; TCRdb made them. This sample gives some 150,000 distinct CDR3 sequences in total; about 52% of them show up just once. The ten largest clonotypes hold 10% to 15% of the sample.

The source material was sorted CD4+, CD8+, or CD8+CD57+ T cells (not recorded which) from PBMCs. The sequence came from a human donor with aplastic anemia. The chain is made from TRBV19 and TRBJ1-2; TRBD1 is a possible D gene, resting on 5 matching bases. This receptor carries the CDR3 CASRLGQGGYTF. The DNA is TGTGCCAGTAGATTGGGGCAGGGTGGCTACACCTTC.